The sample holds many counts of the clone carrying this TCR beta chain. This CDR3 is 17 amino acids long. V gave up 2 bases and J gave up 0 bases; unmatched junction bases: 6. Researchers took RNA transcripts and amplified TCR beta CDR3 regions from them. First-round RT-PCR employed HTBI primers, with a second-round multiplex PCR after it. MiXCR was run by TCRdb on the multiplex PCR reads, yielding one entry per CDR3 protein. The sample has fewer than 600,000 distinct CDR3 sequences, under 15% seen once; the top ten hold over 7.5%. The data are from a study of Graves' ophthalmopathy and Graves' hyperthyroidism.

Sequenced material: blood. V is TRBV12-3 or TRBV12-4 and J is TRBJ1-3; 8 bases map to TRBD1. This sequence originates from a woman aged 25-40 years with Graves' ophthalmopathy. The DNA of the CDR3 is TGTGCCAGCAGTTTATGGACAGGGAGATTCTCTGGAAACACCATATATTTT. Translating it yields CASSLWTGRFSGNTIYF.